Listed here is a single T cell receptor beta chain. Its specificity is not known. The record originates from a study of cytomegalovirus exposure and HLA in healthy donors. For the study at large: An analysis done earlier identified around 100 million unique TCR beta sequences from 200 million or so T cells. Whole-study findings and limits: In a later analysis, at a false discovery rate of 0.05, about 15,000 TCR beta sequences were associated with HLA alleles. In a later analysis, TCR beta V- and J-gene trimming was associated with a missense DCLRE1C variant. The availability of immune exposure information extended only to CMV serostatus.

Amplification used 60 Vbeta primers and 13 Jbeta primers. The protocol was immunoSEQ multiplex PCR, while the TCRdb copy is restricted to in-frame clones and leaves out a portion. The sample data list 60,000 to 90,000 clones. The sequenced sample consisted of PBMCs. The receptor comes from a woman in her 40s in good health and CMV-seropositive.

The CDR3 nucleotides read TGTGCCAGCAGCTTCGGAGGGAGCACTGAAGCTTTCTTT. Its translation: CASSFGGSTEAFF. The rearrangement uses TRBV7-2 and TRBJ1-1; D not resolved. CDR1 is SGHTA and CDR2 is FQGNSA in the germline V gene. Trimming cost V 3 bases and J 4 bases, with 9 bases left between them. The length of the CDR3 is 13 residues.